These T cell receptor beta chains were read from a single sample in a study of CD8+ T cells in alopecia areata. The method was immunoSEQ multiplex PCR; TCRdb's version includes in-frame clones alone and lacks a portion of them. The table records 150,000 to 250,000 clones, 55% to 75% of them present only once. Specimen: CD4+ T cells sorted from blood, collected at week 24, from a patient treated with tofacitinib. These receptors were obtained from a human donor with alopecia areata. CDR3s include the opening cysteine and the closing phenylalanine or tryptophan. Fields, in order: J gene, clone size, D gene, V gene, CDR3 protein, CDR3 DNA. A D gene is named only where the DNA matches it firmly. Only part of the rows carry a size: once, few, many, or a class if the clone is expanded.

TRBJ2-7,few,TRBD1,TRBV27,CASRTTGGGEQYF,TGTGCCAGCAGGACCACAGGGGGTGGGGAGCAGTACTTC
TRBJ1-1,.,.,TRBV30,CAWSNQDSLAFF,TGTGCCTGGAGTAACCAGGACAGTTTGGCTTTCTTT
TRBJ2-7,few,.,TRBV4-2,CASSPQPGSAEQYF,TGTGCCAGCAGCCCGCAACCAGGGTCGGCCGAGCAGTACTTC
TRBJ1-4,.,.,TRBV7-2,CASSPREGLREKLFF,TGTGCCAGCAGCCCCCGAGAGGGGCTAAGGGAAAAACTGTTTTTT
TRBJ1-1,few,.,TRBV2,CASSVTTDTEAFF,TGTGCCAGCAGTGTGACCACGGACACTGAAGCTTTCTTT
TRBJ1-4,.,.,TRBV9,CASSVTGLATNEKLFF,TGTGCCAGCAGCGTGACAGGCCTTGCAACTAATGAAAAACTGTTTTTT
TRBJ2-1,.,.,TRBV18,CASSPSERNEQFF,TGTGCCAGCTCACCATCGGAGAGGAATGAGCAGTTCTTC
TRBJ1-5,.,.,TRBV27,CASSPAAGQDQPQHF,TGTGCCAGCAGCCCTGCGGCAGGACAAGATCAGCCCCAGCATTTT
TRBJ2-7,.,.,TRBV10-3,CATRTATYEQYF,TGTGCCACAAGGACGGCGACCTACGAGCAGTACTTC
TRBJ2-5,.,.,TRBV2,CASNQVSRRNQETQYF,TGTGCCAGCAACCAGGTCAGCCGAAGGAATCAAGAGACCCAGTACTTC
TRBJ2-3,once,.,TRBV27,CASSSRVVTDTQYF,TGTGCCAGCAGTTCCAGGGTCGTAACAGATACGCAGTATTTT
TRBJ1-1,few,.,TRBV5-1,CASSFLGPGTEAFF,TGCGCCAGCAGCTTCCTCGGGCCTGGCACTGAAGCTTTCTTT
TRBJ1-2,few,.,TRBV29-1,CSVEVGVYGYTF,TGCAGCGTTGAAGTCGGTGTCTATGGCTACACCTTC
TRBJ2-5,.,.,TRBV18,CASSPPAGQETQYF,TGTGCCAGCTCACCACCAGCAGGACAAGAGACCCAGTACTTC
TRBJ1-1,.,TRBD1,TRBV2,CASRTTGYTEAFF,TGTGCCAGCAGGACGACAGGGTACACTGAAGCTTTCTTT
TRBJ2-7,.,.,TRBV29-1,CSVVLVTANYEQYF,TGCAGCGTTGTATTGGTCACAGCCAATTACGAGCAGTACTTC
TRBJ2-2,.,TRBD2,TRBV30,CAWSPFVGTTIAGELFF,TGTGCCTGGAGTCCTTTCGTAGGGACTACCATTGCCGGGGAGCTGTTTTTT
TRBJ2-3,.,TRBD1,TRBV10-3,CAISVQGSTDTQYF,TGTGCCATCAGTGTACAGGGGAGCACAGATACGCAGTATTTT
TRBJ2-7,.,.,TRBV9,CASSGRGDNSYEQYF,TGTGCCAGCAGTGGGAGGGGGGACAATTCCTACGAGCAGTACTTC
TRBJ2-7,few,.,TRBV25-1,CASSDYQGYEQYF,TGTGCCAGCAGTGATTACCAGGGGTACGAGCAGTACTTC
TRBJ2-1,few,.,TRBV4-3,CASSQVVAGERNEQFF,TGCGCCAGCAGCCAAGTCGTGGCAGGGGAGCGCAATGAGCAGTTCTTC
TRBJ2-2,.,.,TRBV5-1,CASSLQRTATGELFF,TGCGCCAGCAGCTTGCAAAGGACCGCCACCGGGGAGCTGTTTTTT
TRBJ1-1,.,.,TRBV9,CASSVDPGIDTEAFF,TGTGCCAGCAGCGTAGACCCGGGAATCGACACTGAAGCTTTCTTT
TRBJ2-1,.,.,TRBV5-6,CASSFTYNEQFF,TGTGCCAGCAGCTTCACTTACAATGAGCAGTTCTTC
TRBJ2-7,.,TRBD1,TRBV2,CASTSRDRVDEQYF,TGTGCCAGCACTTCTCGGGACAGGGTTGACGAGCAGTACTTC
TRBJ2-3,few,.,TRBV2,CASRPEGLSVDTQYF,TGTGCCAGCCGACCAGAAGGACTCTCCGTAGATACGCAGTATTTT
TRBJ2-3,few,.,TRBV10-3,CAAGDTQYF,TGTGCCGCCGGGGATACGCAGTATTTT
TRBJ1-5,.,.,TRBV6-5,CASRVLATGNQPQHF,TGTGCCAGCAGGGTGCTGGCGACGGGCAATCAGCCCCAGCATTTT
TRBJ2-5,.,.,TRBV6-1,CASSESRGLVRETQYF,TGTGCCAGCAGTGAATCTCGGGGACTGGTCCGGGAGACCCAGTACTTC
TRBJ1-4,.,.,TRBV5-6,CASAGTFNEKLFF,TGTGCCTCAGCGGGGACCTTTAATGAAAAACTGTTTTTT
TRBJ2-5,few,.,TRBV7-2,CASAPGAQETQYF,TGTGCCAGCGCCCCCGGGGCCCAAGAGACCCAGTACTTC
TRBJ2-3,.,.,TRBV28,CAGGRSTDTQYF,TGTGCCGGGGGGAGGAGCACAGATACGCAGTATTTT
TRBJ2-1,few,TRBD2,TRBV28,CASSSGLSREDEQFF,TGTGCCAGCAGTTCCGGACTCTCTCGGGAGGATGAGCAGTTCTTC
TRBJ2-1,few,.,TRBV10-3,CAIGSSYNEQFF,TGTGCCATAGGGAGCTCCTACAATGAGCAGTTCTTC
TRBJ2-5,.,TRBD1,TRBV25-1,CASSAQGGETQYF,TGTGCCAGCAGTGCACAGGGGGGAGAGACCCAGTACTTC
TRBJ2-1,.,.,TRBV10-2,CASVNEQFF,TGCGCCAGTGTCAATGAGCAGTTCTTC
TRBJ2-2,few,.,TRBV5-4,CASSLGGLNTGELFF,TGTGCCAGCAGCTTAGGGGGACTCAACACCGGGGAGCTGTTTTTT
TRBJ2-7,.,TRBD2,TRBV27,CASSPGEGLHSYEQYF,TGTGCCAGCAGTCCGGGGGAGGGCCTTCACTCCTACGAGCAGTACTTC
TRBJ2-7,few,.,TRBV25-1,CASSNSAAGNYEQYF,TGTGCCAGCAGTAACTCCGCGGCAGGGAACTACGAGCAGTACTTC
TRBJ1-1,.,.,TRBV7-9,CASSQGLDTEAFF,TGTGCCAGCAGCCAAGGTTTGGACACTGAAGCTTTCTTT
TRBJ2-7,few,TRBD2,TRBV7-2,CASSPKRDYEQYF,TGTGCCAGCAGCCCAAAGCGGGACTACGAGCAGTACTTC
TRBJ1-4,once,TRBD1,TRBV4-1,CASSQDWQGGIKLFF,TGCGCCAGCAGCCAAGATTGGCAGGGGGGAATAAAACTGTTTTTT
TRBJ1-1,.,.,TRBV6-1,CASSEGYSWKGNTEAFF,TGTGCCAGCAGTGAAGGGTATTCTTGGAAGGGGAACACTGAAGCTTTCTTT
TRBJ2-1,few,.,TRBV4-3,CASSQEISGQVPFF,TGCGCCAGCAGCCAAGAAATCTCCGGGCAGGTACCGTTCTTC
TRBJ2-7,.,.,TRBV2,CASKWTVNSYEQYF,TGTGCCAGCAAATGGACAGTTAACTCCTACGAGCAGTACTTC
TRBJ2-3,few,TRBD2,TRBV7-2,CASSLEAGSTDTQYF,TGTGCCAGCAGCTTAGAAGCGGGAAGCACAGATACGCAGTATTTT
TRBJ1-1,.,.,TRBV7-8,CASSLEAATEAFF,TGTGCCAGCAGCTTAGAAGCGGCCACTGAAGCTTTCTTT
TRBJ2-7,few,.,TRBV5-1,CASSIDFGDLGQYF,TGCGCCAGCAGCATCGACTTCGGGGACCTAGGGCAGTACTTC
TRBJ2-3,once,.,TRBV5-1,CASSFTGDNTDTQYF,TGCGCCAGCAGCTTCACGGGGGACAACACAGATACGCAGTATTTT
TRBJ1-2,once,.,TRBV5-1,CASSPWGGEPGGYTF,TGCGCCAGCAGCCCCTGGGGAGGAGAACCTGGAGGCTACACCTTC
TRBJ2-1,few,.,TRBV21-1,CASSRTGVRNEQFF,TGTGCCAGCAGCCGGACAGGGGTGCGCAATGAGCAGTTCTTC
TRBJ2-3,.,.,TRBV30,CAWDGGASDTQYF,TGTGCCTGGGACGGAGGGGCATCAGATACGCAGTATTTT
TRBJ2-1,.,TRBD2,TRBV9,CASSIGLAGAVEQFF,TGTGCCAGCAGCATCGGACTAGCGGGAGCCGTTGAGCAGTTCTTC